The 31 T cell receptor beta chains listed next were all sequenced from one sample in a study of blood T cell repertoires in COVID-19. The repertoire was sequenced with immunoSEQ multiplex PCR; TCRdb's copy has only in-frame clones and lacks some. Of 200,000 to 250,000 clones listed, just over 85% are singletons. What was sequenced was peripheral blood. The receptors shown here come from a man aged 45-65 years with acute or convalescent COVID-19.

Remarks on this clone: Within the sample, other DNA sequences also encode this same CDR3. This chain uses TRBV18 with TRBJ1-1; 8 bases are shared with TRBD1. The CDR3 has 15 residues. Per germline, CDR1 KGHSH and CDR2 LQKENI. V shed 3 bases, J shed 1 base, and the junction held 4 bases outside the gene matches. The CDR3 region is CASSPRTGSNTEAFF. CDR3 sequence (DNA): TGTGCCAGCTCACCCCGGACAGGGTCGAACACTGAAGCTTTCTTT.

As to this clone: The junction does not match germline at one end; this may be a read error. As DNA, the CDR3 is TGTGCCAGCGCCCCGCGGAACGCCGGGGAGCTGTTTTTT. Its protein is CASAPRNAGELFF. The genes are TRBV2 and TRBJ2-2, with D unclear. This CDR3 is built from 13 residues. Germline values: CDR1 SNHLY, CDR2 FYNNEI. Complete variable domain (other parts from reference TRBV2 and TRBJ2-2): EPEVTQTPSHQVTQMGQEVILRCVPISNHLYFYWYRQILGQKVEFLVSFYNNEISEKSEIFDDQFSVERPDGSNFTLKIRSTKLEDSAMYFCASAPRNAGELFFGEGSRLTVL.

The chain combines TRBV19 with TRBJ2-2; TRBD1 is a possible D gene (5 bases). In germline, CDR1 is LNHDA, CDR2 SQIVND (reference sequence). Trimming shortened V by 6 bases and J by 6 bases, and 20 bases separated the two germline ends. The CDR3 covers 16 residues. CDR3 coding DNA: TGTGCCAGTAGAGCAAGTAAGGAAGTCAGGGCCGGGGAGCTGTTTTTT. Protein product: CASRASKEVRAGELFF. Full variable domain (missing parts from reference TRBV19 and TRBJ2-2): DGGITQSPKYLFRKEGQNVTLSCEQNLNHDAMYWYRQDPGQGLRLIYYSQIVNDFQKGDIAEGYSVSREKKESFPLTVTSAQKNPTAFYLCASRASKEVRAGELFFGEGSRLTVL.

The chain uses TRBV6-2 or TRBV6-3 and TRBJ2-7, with 8 bases fitting TRBD1. The CDR3 consists of 16 residues. J was trimmed by 3 bases and V by 4 bases; bases with no gene match: 11. From germline, CDR1 is MNHEY and CDR2 SVGEGT. This CDR3 is CASSSPTGAGVYEQYF. The CDR3 region has the DNA TGTGCCAGCAGTTCACCGACAGGGGCTGGAGTCTACGAGCAGTACTTC.

This rearrangement joins TRBV5-6 to TRBJ1-6; 7 nucleotides line up with TRBD1. CDR3 length equals 14 residues. CDR1 SGHDT and CDR2 YYEEEE come from the germline V gene. V gave up 1 base and J gave up 8 bases; unmatched junction bases: 3. The CDR3 protein is CASSLYRGDSPLHF. CDR3 nucleotide sequence: TGTGCCAGCAGCTTGTACAGGGGAGATTCACCCCTCCACTTT.

This clone appeared a single time. CDR3 in DNA: TGTGCCAGCAGCCGACCGAGCGCGGGCAATCAGCCCCAGCATTTT. It codes for CASSRPSAGNQPQHF. The chain is built from TRBV19 and TRBJ1-5; D call uncertain. The V end lost 9 bases, the J end lost 2 bases, and 17 bases lay between the germline ends. The CDR3 covers 15 residues. The germline V gene encodes CDR1 LNHDA and CDR2 SQIVND (reference sequence).

This sequence joins TRBV19 and TRBJ1-4, with a tentative D call TRBD1 (6 bases). Trimming shortened V by 4 bases and J by 7 bases, and 13 bases separated the two germline ends. Per the germline V gene, CDR1 is LNHDA and CDR2 is SQIVND (reference sequence). CDR3 length: 14 amino acids. The CDR3 nucleotides read TGTGCCAGTAGTAAACAGGGATACGGTGAAAAACTGTTTTTT. It codes for CASSKQGYGEKLFF.

The V gene is TRBV18, the J gene TRBJ2-6; 10 nucleotides agree with TRBD1. The CDR3 is 17 amino acids. Trimming removed 1 base from V and 2 bases from J; junction bases left unmatched: 2. Germline-derived CDR1 and CDR2 are KGHSH and LQKENI. The CDR3 loop reads CASSPQGQGAGANVLTF. CDR3 bases: TGTGCCAGCTCACCACAAGGACAGGGGGCTGGGGCCAACGTCCTGACTTTC.

This clone was detected once. The chain recombines TRBV2 with TRBJ1-2, with D unclear. The CDR3 extends over 14 amino acids. Trimming removed 2 bases at V and 0 bases at J, with 7 bases between. Germline V gene lookup returns CDR1 SNHLY and CDR2 FYNNEI. In DNA form, the CDR3 reads TGTGCCAGCAGTGAAAGGAGGACTAACTATGGCTACACCTTC. This sequence encodes CASSERRTNYGYTF.

The chain carries TRBV2 and TRBJ2-1, with D possibly TRBD2 on 5 matching bases. Germline V gene data show CDR1 as SNHLY and CDR2 as FYNNEI. CDR3 length: 14 residues. Trimming cost V 7 bases and J 0 bases, with 10 bases left between them. The CDR3 loop is CASKSSSSYNEQFF. CDR3 coding DNA: TGTGCCAGCAAGTCTAGCAGCTCCTACAATGAGCAGTTCTTC.

In its sample, this clone was seen a few times. The genes are TRBV18 and TRBJ2-7; D is possibly TRBD1 (8 bases). CDR1 and CDR2 (germline): KGHSH, LQKENI. V lost 3 bases and J 6 bases, leaving 15 bases between the germline ends. CDR3 size: 14 residues. The CDR3 DNA is TGTGCCAGCTCACCGGTGGACAGGGAGGGCGAGCAGTACTTC. Translating gives CASSPVDREGEQYF. Complete variable domain (other parts from reference TRBV18 and TRBJ2-7): NAGVMQNPRHLVRRRGQEARLRCSPMKGHSHVYWYRQLPEEGLKFMVYLQKENIIDESGMPKERFSAEFPKEGPSILRIQQVVRGDSAAYFCASSPVDREGEQYFGPGTRLTVT.

The V and J genes are TRBV6-5 and TRBJ1-2; D is unclear. Trimming took off 6 bases at V and 7 bases at J, with 12 bases between the two ends. Germline CDR1 is MNHEY and CDR2 is SVGAGI. The CDR3 is 12 residues long. In nucleotides, the CDR3 is TGTGCCAGCAGCTCTAACAGAGCTGGCTACACCTTC. Its translation: CASSSNRAGYTF.

The chain uses TRBV19 and TRBJ2-7; D may be TRBD1 (7 bases). V was trimmed by 5 bases and J by 3 bases, leaving 17 bases between them. Per germline, CDR1 LNHDA and CDR2 SQIVND (reference sequence). The CDR3 has 15 residues. The CDR3 loop is CASSPRGRGVYEQYF. The CDR3 bases are TGTGCCAGTAGTCCCCGGGGCAGGGGGGTCTACGAGCAGTACTTC.

This chain links TRBV29-1 with TRBJ2-5; D gene ambiguous. Trimming removed 5 bases from V and 1 base from J, with 5 bases in between. The CDR3 runs 11 residues. Germline values: CDR1 SQVTM, CDR2 ANQGSEA. The chain's CDR3 is CSVFLQETQYF. CDR3 sequence (DNA): TGCAGCGTTTTTCTCCAAGAGACCCAGTACTTC.

This clone showed up many times. The chain has TRBV11-2 and TRBJ1-1; D ambiguous. Germline loops: CDR1 SGHAT, CDR2 FQNNGV. This CDR3 has 16 residues. V was cut by 0 bases and J by 1 base, with 12 bases left in between. CDR3 sequence: CASSLEFGSRNTEAFF. CDR3 nucleotides: TGTGCCAGCAGCTTAGAATTTGGTTCCAGGAACACTGAAGCTTTCTTT.

The CDR3 region has the DNA TGTGCCAGCAGCCCGACTCAGGGCCCTCCTTACAATGAGCAGTTCTTC. Its protein product is CASSPTQGPPYNEQFF. This chain uses TRBV3-1 (or the pseudogene TRBV3-2) with TRBJ2-1; possibly TRBD1 for D (5 bases). Looked up from germline, CDR1 is LGHDT and CDR2 is YNNKEL (reference sequence). The germline V and J ends were trimmed by 4 bases and 4 bases, with 17 bases remaining between them. This CDR3 comprises 16 residues.

By sample share, this clone is medium-sized. This chain uses TRBV5-1 with TRBJ1-1, with D possibly being TRBD1 (5 bases). Germline V gene data show CDR1 as SGHRS and CDR2 as YFSETQ. Deletions cut 4 bases from V and 2 bases from J, with 12 bases between. The CDR3 runs 14 residues. The chain's CDR3 is CASSQDTSNTEAFF. The CDR3 DNA is TGCGCCAGCAGCCAGGACACCAGTAACACTGAAGCTTTCTTT.

The rearrangement uses TRBV20-1 and TRBJ1-2, with a possible D match to TRBD1 (5 bases). The V gene's germline CDR1 is DFQATT and CDR2 SNEGSKA (reference sequence). V lost 3 bases and J 7 bases, leaving 18 bases between the germline ends. There are 14 residues in the CDR3. This CDR3 is CSASPTQGAGGYTF. The DNA for the CDR3 is TGCAGTGCTAGTCCTACGCAGGGCGCCGGTGGCTACACCTTC.

The CDR3 DNA follows: TGCGCCAGCAGCCCAGCTAGGTGGAGCAATCAGCCCCAGCATTTT. Encoded protein: CASSPARWSNQPQHF. J is TRBJ1-5 and V is TRBV4-1; D unresolved. The CDR3 loop spans 15 amino acids. Between the trimmed V and J ends, which lost 4 bases and 1 base, there was a span of 11 bases. CDR1 and CDR2 (germline): MGHRA, YSYEKL.

The chain has TRBV5-5 and TRBJ1-5; the D gene is possibly TRBD1 (6 bases). V gave up 2 bases and J gave up 1 base, with 13 bases separating them. The CDR3 is made up of 16 amino acids. Germline CDR1 is SGHKS and CDR2 is YYEKEE (reference sequence). The CDR3 spells CASSFGPGHSNQPQHF. DNA of the CDR3: TGTGCCAGCAGCTTTGGACCGGGACACAGCAATCAGCCCCAGCATTTT. Supplemented by reference TRBV5-5 and TRBJ1-5, the full variable domain reads DAGVTQSPTHLIKTRGQQVTLRCSPISGHKSVSWYQQVLGQGPQFIFQYYEKEERGRGNFPDRFSARQFPNYSSELNVNALLLGDSALYLCASSFGPGHSNQPQHFGDGTRLSIL.

The gene calls are TRBV7-2 and TRBJ1-4; D gene ambiguous. Trimming shortened V by 8 bases and J by 4 bases, and 5 bases separated the two germline ends. Germline lookup yields CDR1 SGHTA and CDR2 FQGNSA. This CDR3 has 11 amino acids. The CDR3 region has the DNA TGTGCCAGCGGACTTAATGAAAAACTGTTTTTT. Translating it yields CASGLNEKLFF.

The chain has TRBV5-8 and TRBJ2-1; 8 bases fit TRBD1. V lost 4 bases to trimming and J lost 8 bases; unmatched junction nucleotides: 14. Germline V gene sequence: CDR1 SGHTS, CDR2 YDEGEE. This CDR3 spans 16 amino acids. The CDR3 DNA reads as TGTGCCAGCAGCAGGGGGGACAGGCCCCTTAGGGATGAGCAGTTCTTC. This translates into CASSRGDRPLRDEQFF.

The rearrangement joins TRBV7-9 to TRBJ1-5; 7 bases line up with TRBD1. V was pared by 4 bases and J by 4 bases, with 7 bases of the junction left unmatched. The germline gives CDR1 SEHNR, CDR2 FQNEAQ (reference sequence). The CDR3 runs 15 residues. In DNA, the CDR3 is TGTGCCAGCAGCTCGGAGAGGGGGCGGAATCAGCCCCAGCATTTT. Translating it yields CASSSERGRNQPQHF.

This chain uses TRBV5-1 with TRBJ2-7, with TRBD2 identical over 7 bases. Germline lookup yields CDR1 SGHRS and CDR2 YFSETQ. The CDR3 totals 14 residues. V was clipped by 1 base and J by 2 bases; unmatched bases: 3. The CDR3: CASSLTAGPYEQYF. The CDR3 region has the DNA TGCGCCAGCAGCTTGACAGCGGGGCCCTACGAGCAGTACTTC.

This sequence joins TRBV4-1 and TRBJ1-5; 8 positions match TRBD1. Per the germline V gene, CDR1 is MGHRA and CDR2 is YSYEKL. Trimming cost V 0 bases and J 5 bases; bases outside gene matches: 3. The CDR3 is made up of 15 amino acids. This CDR3 reads CASSQEVTGDQPQHF. The CDR3 DNA sequence: TGCGCCAGCAGCCAAGAAGTGACAGGGGATCAGCCCCAGCATTTT.

J is TRBJ1-2 and V is TRBV28; TRBD1 is a possible D gene (5 bases). This CDR3 contains 15 residues. CDR1 and CDR2 (germline): MDHEN, SYDVKM. V was clipped by 4 bases and J by 0 bases, with 12 bases between them. This CDR3 reads CASSSGGKPNYGYTF. The DNA for the CDR3 is TGTGCCAGCAGTTCCGGGGGGAAACCTAACTATGGCTACACCTTC.

This clone was observed a single time. The chain employs TRBV5-8 and TRBJ1-6; 8 nucleotides agree with TRBD1. This CDR3 spans 16 amino acids. The trim removed 3 bases at V and 6 bases at J, leaving 8 bases unmatched. Per the germline V gene, CDR1 is SGHTS and CDR2 is YDEGEE. For the CDR3, the DNA is TGTGCCAGCAGCTCGGGCAGGGGGCTGTTTAATTCACCCCTCCACTTT. Its translation: CASSSGRGLFNSPLHF. The variable domain in full, with the rest retrieved from reference TRBV5-8 and TRBJ1-6, is EAGVTQSPTHLIKTRGQQATLRCSPISGHTSVYWYQQALGLGLQFLLWYDEGEERNRGNFPPRFSGRQFPNYSSELNVNALELEDSALYLCASSSGRGLFNSPLHFGNGTRLTVT.

The V gene is TRBV7-2, the J gene TRBJ1-5, with D maybe TRBD1 (6 bases). This CDR3 contains 12 residues. V was clipped by 1 base and J by 9 bases, with 7 bases between them. The germline CDR1 and CDR2 sequences are SGHTA and FQGNSA. The DNA for the CDR3 is TGTGCCAGCAGCTTAGTCAGGGGGCCCCAGCATTTT. As protein: CASSLVRGPQHF.

This clone was detected once. The genes are TRBV6-6 and TRBJ2-1; 7 bases agree with TRBD1. CDR1 and CDR2 from the germline V gene are MNHNY and SVGAGI (reference sequence). The CDR3 is made up of 14 amino acids. Trimming took 7 bases from V and 15 from J; bases not matched to a gene: 18. CDR3 protein: CASKTGLGRSGPFF. DNA for the CDR3: TGTGCCAGCAAGACAGGGCTGGGGCGATCAGGCCCGTTCTTC.

The chain is built from TRBV19 and TRBJ1-1; 12 bases agree with TRBD1. This CDR3 spans 17 amino acids. V was clipped by 7 bases and J by 3 bases; unmatched bases: 12. CDR1 and CDR2 from the germline V gene are LNHDA and SQIVND (reference sequence). The CDR3 loop reads CASTYRDRGLLDTEAFF. CDR3 nucleotides: TGTGCCAGTACCTACCGGGACAGGGGGCTTTTGGACACTGAAGCTTTCTTT. The full variable domain, completed using reference TRBV19 and TRBJ1-1, is DGGITQSPKYLFRKEGQNVTLSCEQNLNHDAMYWYRQDPGQGLRLIYYSQIVNDFQKGDIAEGYSVSREKKESFPLTVTSAQKNPTAFYLCASTYRDRGLLDTEAFFGQGTRLTVV.

The CDR3 reads CAWTQGVYGYTF. The CDR3 bases are TGTGCCTGGACGCAGGGGGTCTATGGCTACACCTTC. The chain has TRBV30 and TRBJ1-2; TRBD1 aligns across 7 bases. In germline, CDR1 is GTSNPN, CDR2 SVGIG (reference sequence). V shed 4 bases, J shed 4 bases, and the junction held 3 bases outside the gene matches. CDR3 length: 12 amino acids.